This is a list of T cell receptor beta chains from one sample in a study of Ad26.COV2.S vaccination and SARS-CoV-2 variants. Profiling relied on immunoSEQ multiplex PCR, and the TCRdb table lists in-frame clones only, not all of them. The sample yields fewer than 400,000 clones, approximately 86% seen once. Sequences were derived from peripheral blood, sampled in a trial of Ad26.COV2.S vaccine versus placebo. Receptors were obtained from a person between 18 and 59 years old who received the Ad26.COV2.S COVID-19 vaccine or a placebo. Each CDR3 is given with its conserved first and last residue. The D gene is left open where the match is weak. Some rows have no size entry. The others give once, few or many, or a class for an expanded clone.

TRBJ1-1 TRBV9 - - CASSTDGNTEAFF TGTGCCAGCAGCACCGACGGGAACACTGAAGCTTTCTTT
TRBJ1-4 TRBV4-1 - - CASSQDRVGHEKLFF TGCGCCAGCAGCCAAGACAGGGTTGGGCATGAAAAACTGTTTTTT
TRBJ1-2 TRBV16 - - CASSPLPGSKNGYTF TGTGCCAGCAGCCCTCTTCCAGGATCCAAAAATGGCTACACCTTC
TRBJ1-1 TRBV9 - - CASSVVHGRDTEAFF TGTGCCAGCAGCGTAGTACACGGGAGGGACACTGAAGCTTTCTTT
TRBJ2-2 TRBV6-2/TRBV6-3 TRBD2 few CASSYPPGLAGEDGELFF TGTGCCAGCAGTTACCCCCCCGGACTAGCGGGGGAGGACGGGGAGCTGTTTTTT
TRBJ2-7 TRBV4-2 TRBD1 once CASSPGQDHEQYF TGTGCCAGCAGCCCGGGACAGGATCACGAGCAGTACTTC
TRBJ1-1 TRBV10-3 TRBD1 once CAITRGTGGFGTEAFF TGTGCCATCACCCGGGGGACAGGGGGCTTTGGCACTGAAGCTTTCTTT
TRBJ1-4 TRBV15 TRBD1 - CATSRVQGAHEKLFF TGTGCCACCAGCAGAGTTCAGGGGGCCCATGAAAAACTGTTTTTT
TRBJ1-2 TRBV9 - - CASSVEGGTYGYTF TGTGCCAGCAGCGTAGAAGGGGGGACATATGGCTACACCTTC
TRBJ2-3 TRBV7-2 TRBD2 - CASRLAGASTDTQYF TGTGCCAGCAGATTAGCGGGGGCGAGCACAGATACGCAGTATTTT
TRBJ2-7 TRBV12-3/TRBV12-4 - - CASGTGITYEQYF TGTGCCAGCGGTACAGGGATAACCTACGAGCAGTACTTC
TRBJ2-3 TRBV18 - - CASSQGKRGSGDTQYF TGTGCCAGCTCGCAGGGGAAAAGAGGTTCTGGCGATACGCAGTATTTT
TRBJ1-2 TRBV12-3/TRBV12-4 - - CATGMTGAYGYTF TGTGCCACCGGAATGACAGGCGCCTATGGCTACACCTTC
TRBJ2-1 TRBV5-1 - - CASSPGPDNEQFF TGCGCCAGCAGCCCGGGACCCGACAATGAGCAGTTCTTC
TRBJ1-2 TRBV6-1 - - CASSEILGRFNYGYTF TGTGCCAGCAGTGAAATCCTCGGCAGATTCAACTATGGCTACACCTTC
TRBJ1-4 TRBV2 TRBD1 - CASSYYRGHNEKLFF TGTGCCAGCAGTTATTACAGGGGCCATAATGAAAAACTGTTTTTT
TRBJ2-6 TRBV24-1 - - CATRGRMGAFFGANVLTF TGTGCCACCAGGGGCCGGATGGGGGCCTTTTTTGGGGCCAACGTCCTGACTTTC
TRBJ2-3 TRBV28 - once CASKAQGRHDTQYF TGTGCCAGCAAAGCCCAGGGGAGACACGATACGCAGTATTTT
TRBJ2-7 TRBV18 - - CASSPSSSGNHEQYF TGTGCCAGCTCCCCGTCTTCCTCGGGGAACCACGAGCAGTACTTC
TRBJ1-2 TRBV7-9 TRBD1 - CASSLWDRVGYTF TGTGCCAGCAGCCTGTGGGACAGGGTCGGCTACACCTTC
TRBJ2-2 TRBV7-9 - - CASSPWDPYTGELFF TGTGCCAGCAGCCCCTGGGATCCCTACACCGGGGAGCTGTTTTTT
TRBJ2-1 TRBV6-5 - - CASSSVGSSYNEQFF TGTGCCAGCAGTTCCGTCGGGAGCTCCTACAATGAGCAGTTCTTC
TRBJ1-6 TRBV5-1 TRBD1 - CASSPGQGYNSPLHF TGCGCCAGCAGCCCCGGACAGGGGTATAATTCACCCCTCCACTTT
TRBJ1-2 TRBV7-8 TRBD1 - CASSLGGTGFGYTF TGTGCCAGCAGCCTAGGGGGGACAGGGTTCGGCTACACCTTC
TRBJ2-5 TRBV5-1 - - CASSLWGPGGQETQYF TGCGCCAGCAGCTTGTGGGGGCCAGGGGGGCAAGAGACCCAGTACTTC
TRBJ2-3 TRBV9 - - CASSVDGPTDTQYF TGTGCCAGCAGCGTAGATGGCCCAACAGATACGCAGTATTTT
TRBJ2-7 TRBV5-4 - few CASSPGTVSYEQYF TGTGCCAGCAGCCCAGGGACGGTCTCCTACGAGCAGTACTTC
TRBJ1-1 TRBV4-1 TRBD1 few CASSQDYQGATEAFF TGCGCCAGCAGCCAAGATTACCAGGGGGCGACTGAAGCTTTCTTT
TRBJ1-5 TRBV28 - - CASSFPTGSQPQHF TGTGCCAGCAGTTTCCCCACAGGGAGTCAGCCCCAGCATTTT
TRBJ1-1 TRBV3-1/TRBV3-2 - - CASSQDEFWPQAFF TGTGCCAGCAGCCAAGATGAATTCTGGCCCCAAGCTTTCTTT
TRBJ2-5 TRBV18 TRBD1 - CASSPQDQGALRETQYF TGTGCCAGCTCACCTCAAGATCAGGGGGCTTTGAGGGAGACCCAGTACTTC
TRBJ1-1 TRBV10-1 - - CASRPEEGTEAFF TGCGCCAGCAGACCAGAAGAAGGCACTGAAGCTTTCTTT
TRBJ2-5 TRBV7-9 TRBD2 - CASSLSSGGQETQYF TGTGCCAGCAGCTTATCTAGCGGGGGGCAAGAGACCCAGTACTTC
TRBJ2-1 TRBV6-4 - - CASTNTELEQFF TGTGCCAGCACCAACACGGAGCTTGAGCAGTTCTTC
TRBJ2-1 TRBV10-2 TRBD1 once CASSVWGQGENEQFF TGCGCCAGCAGTGTCTGGGGACAGGGTGAGAATGAGCAGTTCTTC
TRBJ2-1 TRBV6-6 TRBD1 - CASSYYQGQGEQFF TGTGCCAGCAGTTACTATCAGGGACAGGGTGAGCAGTTCTTC
TRBJ1-3 TRBV3-1/TRBV3-2 - many CASSHRGSSGNTIYF TGTGCCAGCAGCCACAGGGGCTCCTCTGGAAACACCATATATTTT
TRBJ1-2 TRBV4-2 TRBD1 - CASSQGDRDHGYTF TGTGCCAGCAGCCAAGGTGACAGGGACCATGGCTACACCTTC
TRBJ1-3 TRBV2 TRBD1 many CASSPWTGASGNTIYF TGTGCCAGCAGTCCCTGGACAGGGGCCTCTGGAAACACCATATATTTT
TRBJ2-2 TRBV5-1 TRBD1 - CASSSLKTGKAGELFF TGCGCCAGCAGCTCCCTAAAGACAGGGAAAGCCGGGGAGCTGTTTTTT
TRBJ1-2 TRBV24-1 - once CATSDGTLYGYTF TGTGCCACCAGTGATGGGACATTGTATGGCTACACCTTC
TRBJ1-5 TRBV19 TRBD1 once CASSIQGGDQPQHF TGTGCCAGTAGTATACAGGGGGGGGATCAGCCCCAGCATTTT
TRBJ2-7 TRBV7-3 - - CASSPRESSYEQYF TGTGCCAGCAGCCCGAGGGAGTCTTCTTACGAGCAGTACTTC
TRBJ1-6 TRBV6-6 - - CASSSSIGPINSPLHF TGTGCCAGCAGTTCCTCTATTGGGCCCATAAATTCACCCCTCCACTTT
TRBJ1-1 TRBV3-1/TRBV3-2 TRBD1 - CASSQFSGGGRYTEAFF TGTGCCAGCAGCCAATTTTCAGGGGGCGGGAGGTACACTGAAGCTTTCTTT
TRBJ2-7 TRBV18 - - CASSPNSGTLGEQYF TGTGCCAGCTCACCCAACAGCGGTACCCTGGGAGAGCAGTACTTC
TRBJ1-1 TRBV6-5 - - CASSPGSLNTEAFF TGTGCCAGCAGTCCGGGATCTTTGAACACTGAAGCTTTCTTT
TRBJ2-7 TRBV5-4 - - CASSPRRGLSYEQYF TGTGCCAGCAGCCCCCGTCGGGGTTTGTCCTACGAGCAGTACTTC
TRBJ2-5 TRBV9 TRBD2 few CASSVAGGTQGTQYF TGTGCCAGCAGCGTAGCGGGGGGGACACAAGGGACCCAGTACTTC
TRBJ2-6 TRBV5-1 - - CASSSGRTSGANVLTF TGCGCCAGCAGCTCGGGACGGACTTCTGGGGCCAACGTCCTGACTTTC
TRBJ1-3 TRBV13 TRBD1 few CASSLGLQGAIANTIYF TGTGCCAGCAGCTTAGGTTTGCAGGGGGCTATTGCAAACACCATATATTTT
TRBJ1-6 TRBV6-5 TRBD1 few CASSYQTGMGNSPLHF TGTGCCAGCAGTTACCAGACAGGGATGGGCAATTCACCCCTCCACTTT
TRBJ2-3 TRBV9 - - CASSVGGVGHPQYF TGTGCCAGCAGCGTAGGGGGCGTCGGTCATCCGCAGTATTTT
TRBJ1-5 TRBV6-5 - - CATQDGQPQHF TGTGCCACCCAGGACGGGCAGCCCCAGCATTTT
TRBJ2-5 TRBV6-5 TRBD2 - CASSSVGGLAEYF TGTGCCAGCAGTTCGGTGGGGGGACTAGCGGAGTACTTC
TRBJ1-6 TRBV3-1/TRBV3-2 TRBD1 - CASSQASTGTDNSPLHF TGTGCCAGCAGCCAAGCAAGTACCGGGACAGATAATTCACCCCTCCACTTT
TRBJ2-1 TRBV27 TRBD1 - CASSYRGRNNEQFF TGTGCCAGCAGTTACAGGGGGCGCAACAATGAGCAGTTCTTC
TRBJ2-3 TRBV28 - - CASSRPGGVSTDTQYF TGTGCCAGCAGCCGGCCTGGCGGGGTAAGCACAGATACGCAGTATTTT
TRBJ2-1 TRBV7-9 TRBD1 - CASSLGRGPYNEQFF TGTGCCAGCAGCTTAGGCAGGGGGCCCTACAATGAGCAGTTCTTC